The 16 T cell receptor beta chains listed next were all sequenced from one sample in a study of blood T cell repertoires in COVID-19. The table came from immunoSEQ multiplex PCR; TCRdb's copy has only in-frame clones and leaves some out. The repertoire holds 250,000 to 350,000 clones, with more than 70% as singletons. What was sequenced was PBMCs or T cells enriched from blood (not recorded which). The source is a woman aged 25 to 45 who had recovered from COVID-19.

This chain joins TRBV30 and TRBJ1-1; the D gene is possibly TRBD1 (6 bases). V was clipped by 8 bases and J by 6 bases, with 13 bases between them. Germline V gene lookup returns CDR1 GTSNPN and CDR2 SVGIG (reference sequence). There are 11 residues in the CDR3. This CDR3 reads CARAGGAEAFF. The CDR3 DNA follows: TGTGCCCGGGCGGGGGGCGCTGAAGCTTTCTTT.

The count of this clone is one. This CDR3 is also generated by other DNA sequences in the sample. The J gene is TRBJ1-3, the V gene TRBV15; TRBD1 is a possible D gene (6 bases). The germline V gene encodes CDR1 LNHNV and CDR2 YYDKDF (reference sequence). The CDR3 extends over 15 amino acids. V was pared by 0 bases and J by 2 bases, with 8 bases between. CDR3 amino acids: CATSRDPGAGNTIYF. The CDR3 DNA reads TGTGCCACCAGCAGAGATCCAGGGGCTGGAAACACCATATATTTT. The full variable domain, in which reference TRBV15 and TRBJ1-3 provide the parts outside the CDR3, is DAMVIQNPRYQVTQFGKPVTLSCSQTLNHNVMYWYQQKSSQAPKLLFHYYDKDFNNEADTPDNFQSRRPNTSFCFLDIRSPGLGDTAMYLCATSRDPGAGNTIYFGEGSWLTVV.

The chain is built from TRBV18 and TRBJ1-5; tentative D call: TRBD1 (5 bases). Between the trimmed V and J ends, which lost 5 bases and 6 bases, there was a span of 11 bases. The CDR3 has 13 amino acids. Germline CDR1 is KGHSH and CDR2 is LQKENI. In nucleotides, the CDR3 is TGTGCCAGCTCAAGGGGAAATACTCAGCCCCAGCATTTT. It codes for CASSRGNTQPQHF. Filled out from reference TRBV18 and TRBJ1-5, the complete variable domain reads NAGVMQNPRHLVRRRGQEARLRCSPMKGHSHVYWYRQLPEEGLKFMVYLQKENIIDESGMPKERFSAEFPKEGPSILRIQQVVRGDSAAYFCASSRGNTQPQHFGDGTRLSIL.

This chain joins TRBV5-4 and TRBJ2-1; perhaps TRBD2 as D (6 bases). Deletions cut 0 bases from V and 6 bases from J, with 13 bases between. Germline loops: CDR1 SGHNT, CDR2 YYREEE (reference sequence). The CDR3 covers 15 residues. The CDR3 nucleotides read TGTGCCAGCAGCTTGGGACTAGGACCCACCAATGAGCAGTTCTTC. Protein: CASSLGLGPTNEQFF.

V is TRBV7-2 and J is TRBJ1-2; D may be TRBD1 (6 bases). This CDR3 spans 14 amino acids. Trimming cost V 0 bases and J 4 bases, with 9 bases left between them. Germline V gene sequence: CDR1 SGHTA, CDR2 FQGNSA. CDR3 nucleotides: TGTGCCAGCAGCTTAGCCTCCAGGGGCTATGGCTACACCTTC. This translates into CASSLASRGYGYTF.

The gene calls are TRBV14 and TRBJ1-4; possibly TRBD1 for D (5 bases). Germline CDR1 SGHDN, CDR2 FVKESK. V was trimmed by 1 base and J by 8 bases, leaving 11 bases between them. CDR3 length: 14 residues. This CDR3 is CASSQAGGGEKLFF. The CDR3 DNA is TGTGCCAGCAGCCAAGCCGGGGGTGGCGAAAAACTGTTTTTT.

The chain couples TRBV5-8 to TRBJ1-5, with unresolved D. The V end lost 2 bases, the J end lost 7 bases, and 13 bases lay between the germline ends. CDR1 SGHTS and CDR2 YDEGEE come from the germline V gene. This CDR3 contains 14 residues. The CDR3, as DNA: TGTGCCAGCAGCTTCTCCAGTATCGGGCAGCCCCAGCATTTT. Its protein product is CASSFSSIGQPQHF.

The chain's CDR3 is CASRQGDRGTRAEQYF. Written as DNA, the CDR3 is TGTGCCAGCAGACAAGGGGACAGGGGAACGAGGGCCGAGCAGTACTTC. The chain couples TRBV7-2 to TRBJ2-7; 10 bases agree with TRBD1. CDR3 length equals 16 residues. J gave up 6 bases and V 6 bases, and 14 bases lay outside the gene matches. Per germline, CDR1 SGHTA and CDR2 FQGNSA. Filled out from reference TRBV7-2 and TRBJ2-7, the complete variable domain reads GAGVSQSPSNKVTEKGKDVELRCDPISGHTALYWYRQSLGQGLEFLIYFQGNSAPDKSGLPSDRFSAERTGGSVSTLTIQRTQQEDSAVYLCASRQGDRGTRAEQYFGPGTRLTVT.

V usage is TRBV28 and J usage is TRBJ1-2; D is undetermined. Germline CDR1 MDHEN, CDR2 SYDVKM. The V end lost 6 bases, the J end lost 7 bases, and 15 bases lay between the germline ends. This CDR3 contains 13 residues. DNA for the CDR3: TGTGCCAGCAGCCTGGCGGGAAGAAGTGGCTACACCTTC. Translation: CASSLAGRSGYTF.

The chain employs TRBV30 and TRBJ1-1, with a weak D call TRBD1 (5 bases). V was cut by 4 bases and J by 4 bases, with 13 bases left in between. There are 13 residues in the CDR3. The germline V gene encodes CDR1 GTSNPN and CDR2 SVGIG (reference sequence). The CDR3 reads CAWTFWGGTEAFF. The CDR3 DNA follows: TGTGCCTGGACCTTTTGGGGGGGCACTGAAGCTTTCTTT. The entire variable domain, with the rest obtained from reference TRBV30 and TRBJ1-1, is as follows: SQTIHQWPATLVQPVGSPLSLECTVEGTSNPNLYWYRQAAGRGLQLLFYSVGIGQISSEVPQNLSASRPQDRQFILSSKKLLLSDSGFYLCAWTFWGGTEAFFGQGTRLTVV.

A single count supports this clone. The genes are TRBV10-3 and TRBJ1-1, with a weak D call TRBD1 (5 bases). The germline V gene encodes CDR1 ENHRY and CDR2 SYGVKD. The CDR3 contains 16 residues. Between the trimmed V and J ends, which lost 5 bases and 5 bases, there was a span of 21 bases. This CDR3 is CAISTGVVSKGTEAFF. The CDR3 DNA follows: TGTGCCATCAGTACGGGGGTGGTATCTAAAGGGACTGAAGCTTTCTTT.

V gene TRBV4-2 combines with J gene TRBJ2-7; D is perhaps TRBD2 (6 bases). CDR3 length equals 14 residues. Germline-derived CDR1 and CDR2 are LGHNA and YNFKEQ. Trimming stripped 4 bases from V and 3 bases from J, with 13 bases between. CDR3 in DNA: TGTGCCAGCAGCCTAGGGACTGATAGCTACGAGCAGTACTTC. Amino acid sequence: CASSLGTDSYEQYF.

This clone was seen once. The identical CDR3 is also encoded by other nucleotide sequences in the sample. This rearrangement joins TRBV6-1 to TRBJ1-5, with D possibly being TRBD1 (5 bases). The CDR3 runs 13 residues. Trimming pared 2 bases from V and 4 bases from J, leaving 6 bases between. The germline V gene has CDR1 MNHNS and CDR2 SASEGT. The CDR3 loop is CASSEQGNQPQHF. The CDR3 nucleotides are TGTGCCAGCAGTGAACAGGGTAATCAGCCCCAGCATTTT.

The chain carries TRBV4-2 and TRBJ2-5; 7 bases are a match to TRBD2. Germline loops: CDR1 LGHNA, CDR2 YNFKEQ. The CDR3 spans 14 residues. Losses at the gene ends were 1 base for V and 5 bases for J; bases not matched to a gene: 4. The CDR3 spells CASSQGTAGETQYF. The DNA for the CDR3 is TGTGCCAGCAGCCAAGGAACAGCGGGGGAGACCCAGTACTTC.

V is TRBV5-1 and J is TRBJ1-1; perhaps TRBD1 as D (5 bases). The CDR3 is 15 amino acids. In germline, CDR1 is SGHRS, CDR2 YFSETQ. Deletions cut 3 bases from V and 10 bases from J, with 22 bases between. CDR3 DNA sequence: TGCGCCAGCAGCTACAGTACGGACACCACGAGCGCAGCTTTCTTT. Translation gives CASSYSTDTTSAAFF.

The CDR3 reads CASRSLRDRGFEAFF. The CDR3 region has the DNA TGTGCCAGCAGATCTCTCCGGGACAGGGGTTTTGAAGCTTTCTTT. This chain uses TRBV6-5 with TRBJ1-1, with 10 positions matching TRBD1. The CDR3 loop spans 15 amino acids. Per germline, CDR1 MNHEY and CDR2 SVGAGI. The V and J ends lost 6 bases and 7 bases, in that order; junction bases with no gene match: 11.